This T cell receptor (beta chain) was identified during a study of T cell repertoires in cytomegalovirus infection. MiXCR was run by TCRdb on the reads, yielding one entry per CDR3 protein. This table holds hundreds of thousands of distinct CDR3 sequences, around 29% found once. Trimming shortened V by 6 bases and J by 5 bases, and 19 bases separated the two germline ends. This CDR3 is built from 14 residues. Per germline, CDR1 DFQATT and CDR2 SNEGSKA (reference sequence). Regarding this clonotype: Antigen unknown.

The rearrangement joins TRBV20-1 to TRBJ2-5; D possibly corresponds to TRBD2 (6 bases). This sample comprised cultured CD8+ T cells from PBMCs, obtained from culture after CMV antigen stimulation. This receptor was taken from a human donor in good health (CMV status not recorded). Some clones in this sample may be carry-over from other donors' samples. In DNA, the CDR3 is TGCAGTGCGCGGGACGGACTAACTGGGGAGACCCAGTACTTC. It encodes CSARDGLTGETQYF.